This T cell receptor beta chain was recovered during a study of T cells expressing NK-cell markers. Note on this clonotype: What it binds is not known.

The germline CDR1 and CDR2 sequences are SGHRS and YFSETQ. This CDR3 is built from 17 residues. TCRdb re-analyzed the 5' RACE reads; it lists each CDR3 protein once, without DNA. The sample table sets out about 460,000 distinct CDR3 sequences. General study results and limits: Dominant NKG2C+ clonotypes in six donors made up roughly 1.0-7.0% of CD8+ T cells. These same clonotypes (in four donors) also led the CD3+CD56-NKG2C+ fraction. Expanded NKG2C+ T cell clones had unclear HCMV specificity.

Specimen: blood T cells: a sorted CD56 or NKG2C T cell subset, CD4+ or CD8+ T cells, or bulk PBMC T cells (not recorded which). This sequence originates from a woman between 50 and 59 years old in good health. The rearrangement joins TRBV5-1 to TRBJ2-5; TCRdb outputs TRBD1, but without DNA this stays unchecked. CDR3 loop: CASSPLLGTESEETQYF.